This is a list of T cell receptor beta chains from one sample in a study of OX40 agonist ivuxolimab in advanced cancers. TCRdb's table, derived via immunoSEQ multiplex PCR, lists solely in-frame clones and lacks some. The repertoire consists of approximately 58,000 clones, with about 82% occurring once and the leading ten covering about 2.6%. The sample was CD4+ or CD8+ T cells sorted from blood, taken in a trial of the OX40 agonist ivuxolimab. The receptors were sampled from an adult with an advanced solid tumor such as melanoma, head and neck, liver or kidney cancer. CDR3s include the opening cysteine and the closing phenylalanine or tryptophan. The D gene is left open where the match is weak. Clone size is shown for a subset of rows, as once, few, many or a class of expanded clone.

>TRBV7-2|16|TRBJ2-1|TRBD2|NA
CASSLRAGGSYNEQFF
TGTGCCAGCAGCTTACGAGCGGGGGGATCCTACAATGAGCAGTTCTTC
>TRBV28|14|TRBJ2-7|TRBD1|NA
CATLGGTGSYEQYF
TGTGCCACCCTAGGGGGGACAGGGTCCTACGAGCAGTACTTC
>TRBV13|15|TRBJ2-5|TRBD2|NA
CASSSLAGGQKTQYF
TGTGCCAGCAGCTCACTAGCGGGGGGGCAAAAGACCCAGTACTTC
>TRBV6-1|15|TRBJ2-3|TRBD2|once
CASRKERGAGYTQYF
TGTGCCAGCAGAAAAGAGCGGGGGGCTGGGTATACGCAGTATTTT
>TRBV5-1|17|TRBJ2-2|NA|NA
CASSLAPSGLGTGELFF
TGCGCCAGCAGCTTGGCCCCGAGCGGGTTAGGGACCGGGGAGCTGTTTTTT
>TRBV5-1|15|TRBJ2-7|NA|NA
CASSLGWQTDYEQYF
TGCGCCAGCAGCTTGGGGTGGCAAACTGACTACGAGCAGTACTTC
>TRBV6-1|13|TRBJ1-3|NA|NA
CASSENRANTIYF
TGTGCCAGCAGTGAGAACAGGGCAAACACCATATATTTT
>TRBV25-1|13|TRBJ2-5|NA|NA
CASSESGKETQYF
TGTGCCAGCAGTGAATCCGGGAAAGAGACCCAGTACTTC
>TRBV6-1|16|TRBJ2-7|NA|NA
CASSEGISASYYEQYF
TGTGCCAGCAGTGAAGGGATAAGTGCCAGCTACTACGAGCAGTACTTC
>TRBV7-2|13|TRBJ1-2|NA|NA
CASSLNGGRGYTF
TGTGCCAGCAGCTTAAACGGCGGGCGCGGCTACACCTTC
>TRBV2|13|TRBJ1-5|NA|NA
CASSEIINQPQHF
TGTGCCAGCAGTGAGATTATTAATCAGCCCCAGCATTTT
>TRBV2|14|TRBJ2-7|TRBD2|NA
CASRIGLAVYEQYF
TGTGCCAGCAGGATAGGCCTAGCGGTCTACGAGCAGTACTTC
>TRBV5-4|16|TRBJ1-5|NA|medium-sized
CASSLMGAARNQPQHF
TGTGCCAGCAGCTTGATGGGAGCTGCCCGGAATCAGCCCCAGCATTTT
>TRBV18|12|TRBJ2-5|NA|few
CASSPEQETQYF
TGTGCCAGCTCACCTGAGCAAGAGACCCAGTACTTC
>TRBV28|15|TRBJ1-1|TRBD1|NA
CASSSTGAGDTEAFF
TGTGCCAGCAGTTCAACAGGGGCAGGGGACACTGAAGCTTTCTTT
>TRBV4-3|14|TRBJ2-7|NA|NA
CASSLRGFSYEQYF
TGCGCCAGCAGCTTGCGGGGTTTTTCCTACGAGCAGTACTTC
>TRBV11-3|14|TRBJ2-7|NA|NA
CASMSDRRAYEQYF
TGTGCCAGCATGTCAGACAGGCGAGCCTACGAGCAGTACTTC
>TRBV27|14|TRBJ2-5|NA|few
CASSTGPARETQYF
TGTGCCAGCAGTACGGGGCCCGCACGGGAGACCCAGTACTTC
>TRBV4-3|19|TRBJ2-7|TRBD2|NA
CASSQDRPRTSGERYEQYF
TGCGCCAGCAGCCAAGATCGTCCCAGGACTAGCGGGGAACGCTACGAGCAGTACTTC
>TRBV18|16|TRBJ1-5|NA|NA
CASSTTGTYSNQPQHF
TGTGCCAGCTCAACGACAGGTACCTATAGCAATCAGCCCCAGCATTTT
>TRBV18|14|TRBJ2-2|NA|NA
CASSANQGSGELFF
TGTGCCAGCTCAGCAAACCAGGGATCTGGGGAGCTGTTTTTT
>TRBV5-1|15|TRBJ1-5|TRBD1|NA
CASRTGGERNQPQHF
TGCGCCAGCAGGACAGGGGGCGAGCGGAATCAGCCCCAGCATTTT
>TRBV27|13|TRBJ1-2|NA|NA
CASSATGSSGYTF
TGTGCCAGCAGCGCCACAGGGTCTTCTGGCTACACCTTC
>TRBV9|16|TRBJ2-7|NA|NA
CASSPDGGGLDYEQYF
TGTGCCAGCAGCCCCGATGGGGGGGGCCTCGACTACGAGCAGTACTTC
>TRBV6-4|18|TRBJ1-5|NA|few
CASIRWGAGREGNQPQHF
TGTGCCAGCATCCGCTGGGGGGCAGGGCGGGAAGGCAATCAGCCCCAGCATTTT
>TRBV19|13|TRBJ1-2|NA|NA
CASRWAGRYGYTF
TGTGCCAGCAGATGGGCAGGGCGCTATGGCTACACCTTC
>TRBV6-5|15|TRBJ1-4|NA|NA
CASSYSGRTNEKLFF
TGTGCCAGCAGTTACTCAGGTCGGACTAATGAAAAACTGTTTTTT
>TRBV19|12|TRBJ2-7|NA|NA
CASSTSGYEQYF
TGTGCCAGTAGTACCTCGGGTTACGAGCAGTACTTC
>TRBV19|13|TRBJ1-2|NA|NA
CASSLRSGPGYTF
TGTGCCAGTAGTCTTCGTTCGGGGCCCGGCTACACCTTC